This is a list of T cell receptor beta chains from one sample in a study of human CD8 memory T cell subsets. Reanalyzing the 5' RACE reads, TCRdb keeps one entry per CDR3 protein, without DNA. This table lists 7,000 to 9,500 distinct CDR3 sequences. Sequencing input: CD8+ T cells from PBMCs. All receptors come from a human donor in good health. The CDR3 runs from the conserved cysteine through the conserved F or W. The order of the fields is CDR3 protein, clone size, J gene, V gene. Clone size, where shown, is once, few, many, or a class for clones that have expanded.

CDR3 protein: CASSRTGQGVGNEQFF
clone size: -
J gene: TRBJ2-1
V gene: TRBV28

CDR3 protein: CSAQIAGDDTGELFF
clone size: -
J gene: TRBJ2-2
V gene: TRBV20-1

CDR3 protein: CASSQDWAGSSYEQYF
clone size: -
J gene: TRBJ2-7
V gene: TRBV14

CDR3 protein: CATSRLIAGGDTQYF
clone size: -
J gene: TRBJ2-3
V gene: TRBV15

CDR3 protein: CASSPLASGELFF
clone size: -
J gene: TRBJ2-2
V gene: TRBV9

CDR3 protein: CSARDYYGENQPQHF
clone size: -
J gene: TRBJ1-5
V gene: TRBV20-1

CDR3 protein: CASSSLSGRAYNEQFF
clone size: -
J gene: TRBJ2-1
V gene: TRBV7-9

CDR3 protein: CASSLVGDGYSNQPQHF
clone size: -
J gene: TRBJ1-5
V gene: TRBV7-2

CDR3 protein: CASSPQGLNTEAFF
clone size: -
J gene: TRBJ1-1
V gene: TRBV12-3/TRBV12-4

CDR3 protein: CASRGSGVLETQYF
clone size: -
J gene: TRBJ2-5
V gene: TRBV5-1

CDR3 protein: CASSLQGSSTDTQYF
clone size: -
J gene: TRBJ2-3
V gene: TRBV5-6

CDR3 protein: CASSLAGGYEQYF
clone size: -
J gene: TRBJ2-7
V gene: TRBV7-6

CDR3 protein: CASSQVDRAADTQYF
clone size: -
J gene: TRBJ2-3
V gene: TRBV4-3

CDR3 protein: CATTMLATGAYGYTF
clone size: -
J gene: TRBJ1-2
V gene: TRBV15

CDR3 protein: CASSPGQRSRRYTF
clone size: -
J gene: TRBJ1-2
V gene: TRBV28

CDR3 protein: CASSSTYSSSYNEQFF
clone size: -
J gene: TRBJ2-1
V gene: TRBV27

CDR3 protein: CASSPGQDEAFF
clone size: -
J gene: TRBJ1-1
V gene: TRBV7-9

CDR3 protein: CASSPMGEGAKSYEQYF
clone size: -
J gene: TRBJ2-7
V gene: TRBV5-1

CDR3 protein: CASSTNGLDTEAFF
clone size: -
J gene: TRBJ1-1
V gene: TRBV4-1

CDR3 protein: CSAPALYSYEQYF
clone size: medium-sized
J gene: TRBJ2-7
V gene: TRBV20-1

CDR3 protein: CASSLGGLGGADTQYF
clone size: -
J gene: TRBJ2-3
V gene: TRBV7-6

CDR3 protein: CASSPGLAGGHRGHEQYF
clone size: -
J gene: TRBJ2-7
V gene: TRBV28

CDR3 protein: CAGGQRGATDTQYF
clone size: -
J gene: TRBJ2-3
V gene: TRBV2

CDR3 protein: CASSLDGTSGTSTDTQYF
clone size: -
J gene: TRBJ2-3
V gene: TRBV28

CDR3 protein: CASSLAGLYYEQYF
clone size: medium-sized
J gene: TRBJ2-7
V gene: TRBV7-8

CDR3 protein: CASSRPSSGWTGELFF
clone size: -
J gene: TRBJ2-2
V gene: TRBV11-2

CDR3 protein: CSVEFFWGGYNEQFF
clone size: medium-sized
J gene: TRBJ2-1
V gene: TRBV29-1

CDR3 protein: CASANLGSSSYNEQFF
clone size: -
J gene: TRBJ2-1
V gene: TRBV28

CDR3 protein: CASRPITDTQYF
clone size: -
J gene: TRBJ2-3
V gene: TRBV7-9

CDR3 protein: CASSLEGAPGTHNEQFF
clone size: -
J gene: TRBJ2-1
V gene: TRBV7-3

CDR3 protein: CASTDGANTGELFF
clone size: -
J gene: TRBJ2-2
V gene: TRBV9

CDR3 protein: CAWSVSTNEKLFF
clone size: -
J gene: TRBJ1-4
V gene: TRBV30

CDR3 protein: CSVRLAGGSHNEQFF
clone size: -
J gene: TRBJ2-1
V gene: TRBV29-1

CDR3 protein: CASSVAGGPTDTQYF
clone size: -
J gene: TRBJ2-3
V gene: TRBV9

CDR3 protein: CASRTGTGELFF
clone size: -
J gene: TRBJ2-2
V gene: TRBV6-2/TRBV6-3

CDR3 protein: CSVTDGFNYGYTF
clone size: medium-sized
J gene: TRBJ1-2
V gene: TRBV29-1